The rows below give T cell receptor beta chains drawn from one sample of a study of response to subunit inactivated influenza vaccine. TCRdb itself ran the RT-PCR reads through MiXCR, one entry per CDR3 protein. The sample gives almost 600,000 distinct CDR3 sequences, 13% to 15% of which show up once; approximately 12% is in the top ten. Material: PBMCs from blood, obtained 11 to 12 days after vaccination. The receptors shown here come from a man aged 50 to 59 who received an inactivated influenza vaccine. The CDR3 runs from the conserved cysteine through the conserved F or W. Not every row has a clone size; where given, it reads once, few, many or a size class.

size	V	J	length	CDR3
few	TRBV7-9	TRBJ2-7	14	CASSLVGVEYEQYF
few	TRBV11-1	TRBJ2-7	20	CASSLGRSTIRSRGSYEQYF
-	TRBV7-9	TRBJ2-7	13	CASSFIRGGEQYF
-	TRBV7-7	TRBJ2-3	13	CASSPTNADTQYF
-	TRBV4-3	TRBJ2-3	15	CASSPTGYLTDTQYF
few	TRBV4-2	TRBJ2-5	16	CASSPGAGGLKETQYF
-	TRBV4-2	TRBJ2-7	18	CASSQDRPRRDSSYEQYF
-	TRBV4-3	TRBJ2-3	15	CASSQEGTGTDTQYF
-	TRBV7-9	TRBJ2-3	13	CAGGLAASDTQYF
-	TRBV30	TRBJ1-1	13	CAATREKNTEASF
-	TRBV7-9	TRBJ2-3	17	CASSTRAGAGFTDTQYF
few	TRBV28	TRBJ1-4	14	CASTQPGGTKKLFF
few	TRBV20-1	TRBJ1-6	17	CSAVRDILSSYNSPLHF
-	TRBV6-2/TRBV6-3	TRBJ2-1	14	CASSYLREENEQFF
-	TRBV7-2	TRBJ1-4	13	CASSLDVFEKLFF
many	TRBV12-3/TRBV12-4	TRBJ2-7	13	CASSLSPGSEQYF
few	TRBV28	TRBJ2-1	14	CASTPTRGHNEQFF
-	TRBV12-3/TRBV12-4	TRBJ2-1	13	CASRRDGYNEQFF
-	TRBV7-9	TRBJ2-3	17	CASSTGTSGTHWDTQYF
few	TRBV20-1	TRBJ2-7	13	CSARDSVSYEQYF
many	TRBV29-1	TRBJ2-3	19	CSVELRQGESGRISDTQYF
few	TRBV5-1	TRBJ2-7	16	CASSFTSPGRTYEQYF
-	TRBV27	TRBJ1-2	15	CASSSQLGRNYGYTF
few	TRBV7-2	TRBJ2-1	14	CASSLGGTSNEQFF
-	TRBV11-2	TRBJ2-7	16	CASSETPGQEVHEQYF
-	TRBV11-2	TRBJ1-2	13	CASSSDRFYGYTF
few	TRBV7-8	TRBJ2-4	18	CASSLGFAGAQVKNIQYF
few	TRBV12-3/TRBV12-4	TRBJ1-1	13	CASSPTINTEAFF
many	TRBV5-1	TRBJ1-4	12	CASRAGHEKLFF
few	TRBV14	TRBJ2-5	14	CASSTGTGAETQYF
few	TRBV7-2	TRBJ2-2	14	CASSLAATTGELFF
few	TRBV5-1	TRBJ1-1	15	CASSFQGARETEAFF
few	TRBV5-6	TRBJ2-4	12	CASSLGDSIQYF
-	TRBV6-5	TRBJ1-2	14	CASSYRDRSYGYTF
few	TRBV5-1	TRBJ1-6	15	CASSLESGVGSPLHF
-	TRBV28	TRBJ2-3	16	CASSGLAGWSTDTQYF
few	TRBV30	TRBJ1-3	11	CAWSVSNTIYF
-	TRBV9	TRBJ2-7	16	CASSPGLAGGAYEQYF
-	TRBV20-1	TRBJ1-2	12	CSALRAGYGYTF
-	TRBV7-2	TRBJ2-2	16	CASSRNGGGGTGELFF
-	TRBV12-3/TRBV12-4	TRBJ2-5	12	CASSLEGRTQYF
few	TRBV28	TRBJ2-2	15	CASSLRRGRGGELFF
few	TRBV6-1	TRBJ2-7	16	CASTKSLNTAAYEQYF
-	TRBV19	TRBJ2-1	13	CASTSSGRGEQFF
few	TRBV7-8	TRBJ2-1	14	CASIAGGPGDEQFF
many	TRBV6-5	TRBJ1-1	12	CASSWSGGQAFF
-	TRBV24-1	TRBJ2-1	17	CATSEDRTGGTYNEQFF
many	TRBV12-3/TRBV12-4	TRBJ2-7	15	CASSLGQGSTYEQYF
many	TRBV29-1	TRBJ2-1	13	CSVAAGWENEQFF